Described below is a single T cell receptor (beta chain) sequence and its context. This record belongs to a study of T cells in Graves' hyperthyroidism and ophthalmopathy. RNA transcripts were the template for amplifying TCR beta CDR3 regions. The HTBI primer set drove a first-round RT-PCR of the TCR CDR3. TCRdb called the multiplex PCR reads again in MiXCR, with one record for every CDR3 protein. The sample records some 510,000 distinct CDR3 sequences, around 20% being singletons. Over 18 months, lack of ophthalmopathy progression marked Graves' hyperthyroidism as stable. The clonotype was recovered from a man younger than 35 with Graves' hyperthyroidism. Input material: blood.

Written as DNA, the CDR3 is TGTGCCAGCAGTTTAGGACAGGGGATGCGCGCTTTCTTT. Translation gives CASSLGQGMRAFF. The rearrangement joins TRBV12-3 or TRBV12-4 to TRBJ1-1; TRBD1 agrees at 8 bases. With 1 base clipped from V and 11 bases from J, the junction kept 6 bases outside the gene matches. CDR3 length: 13 amino acids.